Included here is one T cell receptor (beta chain) sequence, with context. Its antigen is as yet unknown. PCR primers comprised 60 Vbeta and 13 Jbeta primers. TCRdb keeps only in-frame clones here, not all; method: immunoSEQ multiplex PCR. This sample yields 80,000 or so clones, of which about 60% are seen a single time; 4.5% to 6% belongs to the top ten. These data come from a study of cytomegalovirus exposure and HLA in healthy donors. Study-level findings and limits: Listed as cytomegalovirus-associated were around 160 TCR beta chains. Cytomegalovirus status was reportedly diagnosed by the classifier with high specificity and sensitivity.

The receptor's source is a man aged 25 to 40 in good health and CMV-seropositive. The sample taken for sequencing was PBMCs.

Here the CDR3 DNA reads TGCGCCAGCAGCCAAGGACAGGGAAGGGCAGATACGCAGTATTTT. Amino acid sequence: CASSQGQGRADTQYF. The gene calls are TRBV4-1 and TRBJ2-3, with 7 bases aligning to TRBD1. CDR3 length equals 15 residues. With 1 base clipped from V and 4 bases from J, the junction kept 5 bases outside the gene matches. CDR1 and CDR2 from the germline V gene are MGHRA and YSYEKL.